Presented here are 31 T cell receptor beta chains from one specimen sequenced in a study of blood T cell repertoires in COVID-19. The protocol was immunoSEQ multiplex PCR, while the TCRdb copy is restricted to in-frame clones and leaves out a portion. The sample comprises a few hundred thousand clones, 85% to 90% of which are singletons, and roughly 1.6% rests with the top ten. What was sequenced was PBMCs or T cells enriched from blood (not recorded which). Receptor source: a woman aged 45 to 65 who had recovered from COVID-19.

The chain uses TRBV28 and TRBJ1-1; weak D call: TRBD1 (5 bases). The CDR3 is 15 residues long. CDR1 is MDHEN and CDR2 is SYDVKM in the germline V gene. Trimming took off 1 base at V and 1 base at J, with 10 bases between the two ends. The CDR3 sequence is CASSLSAQGNTEAFF. CDR3 coding DNA: TGTGCCAGCAGTTTATCCGCCCAGGGGAACACTGAAGCTTTCTTT.

The chain combines TRBV5-5 with TRBJ2-5; the D gene is possibly TRBD2 (6 bases). With 0 bases removed from V and 4 bases from J, the gap between germline ends came to 13 bases. The CDR3 length is 15 residues. Germline CDR1 is SGHKS and CDR2 is YYEKEE (reference sequence). The CDR3 spells CASSLAAGLVETQYF. Here the CDR3 DNA reads TGTGCCAGCAGCTTGGCGGCGGGGCTGGTAGAGACCCAGTACTTC. The full variable domain, rest sourced from reference TRBV5-5 and TRBJ2-5, is DAGVTQSPTHLIKTRGQQVTLRCSPISGHKSVSWYQQVLGQGPQFIFQYYEKEERGRGNFPDRFSARQFPNYSSELNVNALLLGDSALYLCASSLAAGLVETQYFGPGTRLLVL.

V gene TRBV30 combines with J gene TRBJ1-6; tentative D call: TRBD1 (6 bases). Between the trimmed V and J ends, which lost 3 bases and 8 bases, there was a span of 20 bases. CDR3 length: 16 residues. Germline V CDR1 and CDR2: GTSNPN, SVGIG (reference sequence). CDR3 coding DNA: TGTGCCTGGAGGGTTCAGGGGTTGAATACGGATTCACCCCTCCACTTT. It encodes CAWRVQGLNTDSPLHF.

The chain employs TRBV2 and TRBJ1-3; tentative D call: TRBD1 (5 bases). The CDR3 extends over 16 amino acids. V dropped 2 bases and J dropped 3 bases, with 14 bases sitting between them. Germline V CDR1 and CDR2: SNHLY, FYNNEI. The CDR3 region is CASSENHLGGGNTIYF. The CDR3 DNA reads TGTGCCAGCAGTGAAAATCATCTGGGGGGTGGAAACACCATATATTTT.

The J gene is TRBJ2-7, the V gene TRBV23-1; TRBD1 might be the D (6 bases). TRBV23-1 is classed as an ORF, of uncertain function. This CDR3 is 14 amino acids long. V was cut by 4 bases and J by 10 bases, with 20 bases left in between. CDR3 nucleotides: TGCGCCAGCAGTCGTCTCAGGGGTTCTGGGCCCCAGTACTTC. Translating it yields CASSRLRGSGPQYF.

The chain combines TRBV27 with TRBJ1-4; 9 positions agree with TRBD1. Germline values: CDR1 MNHEY, CDR2 SMNVEV (reference sequence). The CDR3 spans 15 residues. The V and J ends lost 8 bases and 8 bases, in that order; junction bases with no gene match: 12. The CDR3 DNA reads TGTGCCAGCTCTTATCTACAGGGGGCGCGCGAAAAACTGTTTTTT. The encoded protein is CASSYLQGAREKLFF.

The chain couples TRBV6-5 to TRBJ1-3, with a tentative D call TRBD1 (5 bases). Trimming pared 7 bases from V and 1 base from J, leaving 14 bases between. Looked up from germline, CDR1 is MNHEY and CDR2 is SVGAGI. This CDR3 region has 15 residues. The CDR3 DNA is TGTGCCAGCACAAAGGGCAGGGTTTCTGGAAACACCATATATTTT. Protein product: CASTKGRVSGNTIYF.

The DNA for the CDR3 is TGTGCCAGCAGCCGCAGGGGACCTACGAACACCGGGGAGCTGTTTTTT. Translation gives CASSRRGPTNTGELFF. The V call is TRBV9, the J call TRBJ2-2, with D tentatively TRBD1 (6 bases). CDR3 length: 16 amino acids. V lost 4 bases to trimming and J lost 0 bases, with 13 bases between them. Germline V gene data show CDR1 as SGDLS and CDR2 as YYNGEE.

The chain combines TRBV6-1 with TRBJ2-2; D uncertain. Trimming shortened V by 7 bases and J by 2 bases, and 11 bases separated the two germline ends. CDR3 length equals 14 residues. Germline V CDR1 and CDR2: MNHNS, SASEGT. The CDR3 DNA sequence: TGTGCCAGCATCCCCTCACTAAACACCGGGGAGCTGTTTTTT. Translated: CASIPSLNTGELFF.

The gene calls are TRBV20-1 and TRBJ2-3, with D possibly being TRBD2 (6 bases). This CDR3 contains 14 residues. The V gene lost 3 bases and the J gene lost 6 bases, with 16 bases spanning the gap. The germline CDR1 and CDR2 sequences are DFQATT and SNEGSKA (reference sequence). CDR3 protein: CSASPPGGGDTQYF. DNA of the CDR3: TGCAGTGCTAGTCCACCCGGGGGTGGGGATACGCAGTATTTT.

The chain carries TRBV5-4 and TRBJ1-1, with 10 bases that match TRBD1. J gave up 4 bases and V 4 bases, and 4 bases lay outside the gene matches. The germline V gene has CDR1 SGHNT and CDR2 YYREEE (reference sequence). The CDR3 totals 14 residues. The CDR3 loop is CASSQDRGATEAFF. The CDR3 DNA is TGTGCCAGCAGCCAGGACAGGGGGGCCACTGAAGCTTTCTTT. Using reference TRBV5-4 and TRBJ1-1 for the parts outside the CDR3, the full variable domain is ETGVTQSPTHLIKTRGQQVTLRCSSQSGHNTVSWYQQALGQGPQFIFQYYREEENGRGNFPPRFSGLQFPNYSSELNVNALELDDSALYLCASSQDRGATEAFFGQGTRLTVV.

The chain links TRBV4-1 to TRBJ2-1, with 8 nucleotides matching TRBD2. This CDR3 comprises 17 residues. Germline CDR1 reads MGHRA; CDR2 reads YSYEKL. The V segment lost 4 bases and the J segment 8 bases; nucleotides outside the gene matches: 16. The CDR3 is CASSPREGMGPTDEQFF. The DNA of the CDR3 is TGCGCCAGCAGCCCCCGGGAGGGAATGGGCCCCACCGATGAGCAGTTCTTC.

This clone was seen a single time. The chain joins TRBV28 to TRBJ1-2; perhaps TRBD1 as D (6 bases). The CDR3 sequence is 18 residues long. Trimming cost V 4 bases and J 0 bases, with 21 bases left between them. CDR1 and CDR2 (germline): MDHEN, SYDVKM. The CDR3 nucleotides are TGTGCCAGCAGTTCTTGGACAATAAGGGACACCTCTAACTATGGCTACACCTTC. This encodes CASSSWTIRDTSNYGYTF.

This chain links TRBV29-1 with TRBJ2-5; TRBD1 might be the D (6 bases). V was clipped by 4 bases and J by 5 bases, with 20 bases between them. CDR1 is SQVTM and CDR2 is ANQGSEA in the germline V gene. The CDR3 has 15 amino acids. The CDR3 reads CSVAPSYRVTETQYF. CDR3 coding DNA: TGCAGCGTTGCCCCCTCTTACAGGGTTACGGAGACCCAGTACTTC.

This sequence joins TRBV19 and TRBJ2-1; D is undetermined. Trimming took 0 bases from V and 4 from J, leaving 10 bases between them. CDR1 LNHDA and CDR2 SQIVND come from the germline V gene (reference sequence). The length of the CDR3 is 15 residues. The CDR3 loop reads CASSIDPRLYNEQFF. The CDR3 DNA is TGTGCCAGTAGTATAGATCCTCGACTTTACAATGAGCAGTTCTTC.

The chain employs TRBV3-1 (or the pseudogene TRBV3-2) and TRBJ2-2; 7 bases map to TRBD2. CDR3 length equals 14 residues. Germline V CDR1 and CDR2: LGHDT, YNNKEL (reference sequence). V gave up 6 bases and J gave up 4 bases; unmatched junction bases: 5. The CDR3 sequence is CASSRGGATGELFF. CDR3 DNA sequence: TGTGCCAGCAGTCGGGGAGGGGCCACCGGGGAGCTGTTTTTT.

The chain joins TRBV19 to TRBJ2-2; the match to TRBD1 covers 10 bases. Per the germline V gene, CDR1 is LNHDA and CDR2 is SQIVND (reference sequence). The V and J ends lost 6 bases and 4 bases, in that order; junction bases with no gene match: 2. This CDR3 comprises 14 residues. The CDR3 is CASRWTGGTGELFF. In DNA form, the CDR3 reads TGTGCCAGTAGGTGGACAGGGGGCACCGGGGAGCTGTTTTTT.

This sequence joins TRBV5-1 and TRBJ2-7, with 10 bases aligning to TRBD1. Germline V gene lookup returns CDR1 SGHRS and CDR2 YFSETQ. The CDR3 is 16 amino acids. J gave up 2 bases and V 3 bases, and 8 bases lay outside the gene matches. CDR3 DNA: TGCGCCAGCAGCTGGGGGGCGACAGGGGGCGCCTACGAGCAGTACTTC. Its translation is CASSWGATGGAYEQYF.

The chain joins TRBV6-1 to TRBJ2-7; 8 bases are shared with TRBD1. This CDR3 region has 16 residues. Per the germline V gene, CDR1 is MNHNS and CDR2 is SASEGT. Trimming at V came to 4 bases and at J to 3 bases, leaving 11 bases not matched to a gene. The CDR3 reads CASSVIEDRAYYEQYF. In DNA form, the CDR3 reads TGTGCCAGCAGTGTAATTGAGGACAGGGCCTACTACGAGCAGTACTTC.

The genes are TRBV5-1 and TRBJ2-3; TRBD2 agrees at 7 bases. J was trimmed by 1 base and V by 3 bases; bases with no gene match: 11. CDR1 is SGHRS, CDR2 YFSETQ, per germline. The CDR3 spans 17 residues. The CDR3 protein is CASSSNRGLGGTDTQYF. CDR3 coding DNA: TGCGCCAGCAGCTCAAACCGAGGACTAGGCGGCACAGATACGCAGTATTTT.

This sequence joins TRBV10-1 and TRBJ2-3; 10 bases line up with TRBD1. CDR3 length: 12 residues. V lost 10 bases, J lost 7 bases, and 5 bases stayed unmatched. Germline loops: CDR1 WNHNN, CDR2 SYGVQD (reference sequence). CDR3 coding DNA: TGCGCCATCGGGACAGGGGTACATACGCAGTATTTT. Encoded protein: CAIGTGVHTQYF.

The genes are TRBV5-1 and TRBJ2-7, with D unresolved. In germline, CDR1 is SGHRS, CDR2 YFSETQ. With 5 bases removed from V and 3 bases from J, the gap between germline ends came to 12 bases. This CDR3 has 13 amino acids. CDR3 protein: CASSQTPDYEQYF. DNA of the CDR3: TGCGCCAGCAGTCAAACTCCCGACTACGAGCAGTACTTC.

This chain uses TRBV4-1 with TRBJ2-1, with 11 positions matching TRBD2. The CDR3 is 16 amino acids. Per the germline V gene, CDR1 is MGHRA and CDR2 is YSYEKL. Trimming cost V 3 bases and J 5 bases; bases outside gene matches: 6. CDR3 nucleotides: TGCGCCAGCAGCCAGACCCCGGGACTAGCGGACAATGAGCAGTTCTTC. Protein product: CASSQTPGLADNEQFF.

This rearrangement joins TRBV7-9 to TRBJ2-3, with TRBD2 matching 7 bases. Germline-derived CDR1 and CDR2 are SEHNR and FQNEAQ (reference sequence). The V segment lost 1 base and the J segment 1 base; nucleotides outside the gene matches: 5. The length of the CDR3 is 16 residues. The DNA for the CDR3 is TGTGCCAGCAGCTTAGTAACGGGAGGCCGCACAGATACGCAGTATTTT. It is translated as CASSLVTGGRTDTQYF.

The rearrangement uses TRBV25-1 and TRBJ1-3; TRBD1 matches at 8 bases. The V and J ends lost 3 bases and 5 bases, in that order; junction bases with no gene match: 6. Germline-derived CDR1 and CDR2 are MGHDK and SYGVNS. The CDR3 has 15 amino acids. The CDR3 is CASSDLTGGRNTIYF. The CDR3 nucleotides are TGTGCCAGCAGTGATCTTACAGGGGGACGAAACACCATATATTTT.

The chain combines TRBV29-1 with TRBJ1-1; unclear D gene. Germline lookup yields CDR1 SQVTM and CDR2 ANQGSEA. Trimming pared 8 bases from V and 1 base from J, leaving 14 bases between. This CDR3 spans 13 amino acids. The CDR3 bases are TGCAGCTCCACGATAAGCCCGAACACTGAAGCTTTCTTT. Translated, it gives CSSTISPNTEAFF. The variable domain in full, completed from reference TRBV29-1 and TRBJ1-1, reads SAVISQKPSRDICQRGTSLTIQCQVDSQVTMMFWYRQQPGQSLTLIATANQGSEATYESGFVIDKFPISRPNLTFSTLTVSNMSPEDSSIYLCSSTISPNTEAFFGQGTRLTVV.

This chain connects TRBV7-2 to TRBJ1-1; the match to TRBD1 covers 9 bases. There are 14 residues in the CDR3. CDR1 and CDR2 from the germline V gene are SGHTA and FQGNSA. V trimming: 5 bases; J trimming: 6 bases; junction bases outside the gene matches: 7. CDR3 loop: CASSTGQGFAEAFF. CDR3 in DNA: TGTGCCAGCAGCACAGGACAGGGGTTCGCTGAAGCTTTCTTT.

The V and J genes are TRBV2 and TRBJ2-1; D is perhaps TRBD1 (6 bases). The CDR3 is made up of 13 amino acids. The germline V and J ends were trimmed by 4 bases and 11 bases, with 15 bases remaining between them. Germline CDR1 SNHLY, CDR2 FYNNEI. The CDR3 bases are TGTGCCAGCAGTGCACCACTCCAGGGGAAGCAGTTCTTC. Residues: CASSAPLQGKQFF. The complete variable domain, with remaining parts taken from reference TRBV2 and TRBJ2-1, reads EPEVTQTPSHQVTQMGQEVILRCVPISNHLYFYWYRQILGQKVEFLVSFYNNEISEKSEIFDDQFSVERPDGSNFTLKIRSTKLEDSAMYFCASSAPLQGKQFFGPGTRLTVL.

V and J are TRBV27 and TRBJ1-1; perhaps TRBD1 as D (5 bases). Germline V gene sequence: CDR1 MNHEY, CDR2 SMNVEV (reference sequence). The V end lost 7 bases, the J end lost 4 bases, and 10 bases lay between the germline ends. There are 12 residues in the CDR3. CDR3 coding DNA: TGTGCCAGCATGCGGGGGATCACTGAAGCTTTCTTT. Residues: CASMRGITEAFF.

The chain employs TRBV28 and TRBJ1-1; D is unresolved. This CDR3 contains 12 residues. In germline, CDR1 is MDHEN, CDR2 SYDVKM. Trimming pared 7 bases from V and 10 bases from J, leaving 16 bases between. CDR3 sequence reads: CASTDERGRAFF. In DNA, the CDR3 is TGTGCCAGCACCGATGAGCGTGGAAGAGCTTTCTTT.

The chain has TRBV4-1 and TRBJ2-2; D perhaps matches TRBD2 (5 bases). CDR1 is MGHRA and CDR2 is YSYEKL in the germline V gene. The length of the CDR3 is 14 residues. Trimming pared 4 bases from V and 3 bases from J, leaving 9 bases between. CDR3 coding DNA: TGCGCCAGCAGCCGCGGACTGGACACCGGGGAGCTGTTTTTT. It translates to CASSRGLDTGELFF.